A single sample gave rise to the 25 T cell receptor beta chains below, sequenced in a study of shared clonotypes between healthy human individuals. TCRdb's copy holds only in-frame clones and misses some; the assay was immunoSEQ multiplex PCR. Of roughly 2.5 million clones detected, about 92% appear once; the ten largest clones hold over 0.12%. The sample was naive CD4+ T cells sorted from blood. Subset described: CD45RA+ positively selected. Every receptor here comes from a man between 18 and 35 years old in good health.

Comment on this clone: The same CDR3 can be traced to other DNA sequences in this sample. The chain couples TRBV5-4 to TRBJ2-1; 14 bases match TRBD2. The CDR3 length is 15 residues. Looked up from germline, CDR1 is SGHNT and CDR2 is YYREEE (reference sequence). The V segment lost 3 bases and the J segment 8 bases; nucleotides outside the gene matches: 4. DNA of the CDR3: TGTGCCAGCAGCTCCGGGACTAGCGGGAGCTATGAGCAGTTCTTC. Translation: CASSSGTSGSYEQFF.

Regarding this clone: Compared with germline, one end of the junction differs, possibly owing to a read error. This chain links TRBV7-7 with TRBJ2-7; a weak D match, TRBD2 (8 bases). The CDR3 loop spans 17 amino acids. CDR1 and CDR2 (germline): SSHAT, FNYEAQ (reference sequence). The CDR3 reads CASSLAGTEIPSYEQYF. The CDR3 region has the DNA TGTGCTAGCAGCTTAGCGGGGACAGAGATACCGTCTTACGAGCAGTACTTC.

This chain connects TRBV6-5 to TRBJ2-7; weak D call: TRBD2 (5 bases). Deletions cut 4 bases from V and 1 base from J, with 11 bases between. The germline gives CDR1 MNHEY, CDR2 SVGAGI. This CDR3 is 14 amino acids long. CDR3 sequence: CASSSGLGSYEQYF. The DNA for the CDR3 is TGTGCCAGCAGTTCCGGACTGGGATCCTACGAGCAGTACTTC.

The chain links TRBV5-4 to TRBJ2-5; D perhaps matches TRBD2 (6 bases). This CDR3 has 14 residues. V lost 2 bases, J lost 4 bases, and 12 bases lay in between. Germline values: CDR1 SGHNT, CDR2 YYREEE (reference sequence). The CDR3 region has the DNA TGTGCCAGCAGCTTTCGGGGAGGAGTAGAGACCCAGTACTTC. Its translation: CASSFRGGVETQYF.

CDR3 bases: TGTGCCAGCAGCTACCTGAGACAGGGAGGTAGCGAGCAGTACTTC. Translation: CASSYLRQGGSEQYF. The rearrangement joins TRBV6-5 to TRBJ2-7; TRBD1 is a possible D gene (7 bases). There are 15 residues in the CDR3. The germline V and J ends were trimmed by 6 bases and 6 bases, with 21 bases remaining between them. Germline CDR1 and CDR2: MNHEY and SVGAGI.

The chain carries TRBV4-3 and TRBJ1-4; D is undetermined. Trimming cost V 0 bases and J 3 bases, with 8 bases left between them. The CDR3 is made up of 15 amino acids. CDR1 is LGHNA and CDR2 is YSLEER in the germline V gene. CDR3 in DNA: TGCGCCAGCAGCCAAGAAGTGGGAGCTAATGAAAAACTGTTTTTT. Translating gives CASSQEVGANEKLFF.

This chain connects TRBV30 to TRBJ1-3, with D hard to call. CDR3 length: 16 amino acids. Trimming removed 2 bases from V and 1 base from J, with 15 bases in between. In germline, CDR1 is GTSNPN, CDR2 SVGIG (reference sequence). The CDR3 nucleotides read TGTGCCTGGAGTCGCCGGGAAATAATATCTGGAAACACCATATATTTT. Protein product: CAWSRREIISGNTIYF.

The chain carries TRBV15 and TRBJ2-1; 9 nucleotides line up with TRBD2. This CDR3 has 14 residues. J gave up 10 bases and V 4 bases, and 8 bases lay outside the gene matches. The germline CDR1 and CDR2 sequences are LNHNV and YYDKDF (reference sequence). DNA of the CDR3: TGTGCCACCAGCATTAGCGGGAGCTCCCCGGAGCAGTTCTTC. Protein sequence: CATSISGSSPEQFF.

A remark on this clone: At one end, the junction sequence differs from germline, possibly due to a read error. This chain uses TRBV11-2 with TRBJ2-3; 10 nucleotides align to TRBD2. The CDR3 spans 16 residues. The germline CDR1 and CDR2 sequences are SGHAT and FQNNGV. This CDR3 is CASSIDLAGVGDTQYF. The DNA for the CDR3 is TGTGCCAGCAGCATAGACCTAGCGGGAGTGGGAGATACGCAGTATTTT.

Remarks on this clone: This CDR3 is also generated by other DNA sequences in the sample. CDR3 amino acids: CASSLEGDSNQPQHF. The DNA of the CDR3 is TGCGCCAGCAGCTTGGAAGGGGACTCCAATCAGCCCCAGCATTTT. The chain carries TRBV5-1 and TRBJ1-5; a possible D gene is TRBD1 (5 bases). Between the trimmed V and J ends, which lost 0 bases and 3 bases, there was a span of 10 bases. Germline V gene data show CDR1 as SGHRS and CDR2 as YFSETQ. The CDR3 totals 15 residues.

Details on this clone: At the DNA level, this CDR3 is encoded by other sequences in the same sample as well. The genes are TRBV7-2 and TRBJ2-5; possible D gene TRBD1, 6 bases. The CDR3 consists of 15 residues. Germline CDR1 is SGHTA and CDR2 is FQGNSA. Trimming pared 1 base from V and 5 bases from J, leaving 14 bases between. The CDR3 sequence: CASSLVGGAAETQYF. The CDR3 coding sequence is TGTGCCAGCAGCTTAGTTGGGGGCGCAGCGGAGACCCAGTACTTC.

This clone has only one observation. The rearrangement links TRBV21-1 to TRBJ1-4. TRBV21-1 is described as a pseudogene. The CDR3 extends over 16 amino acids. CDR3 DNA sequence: TGTGCCAGCAGCCCTAACAACACGTCAACTAATGAAAAACTGTTTTTT. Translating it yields CASSPNNTSTNEKLFF.

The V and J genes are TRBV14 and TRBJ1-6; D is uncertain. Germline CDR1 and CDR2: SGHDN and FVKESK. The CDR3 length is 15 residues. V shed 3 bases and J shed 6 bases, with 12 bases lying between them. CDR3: CASSQPGHLNSPLHF. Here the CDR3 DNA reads TGTGCCAGCAGCCAGCCGGGCCATCTTAATTCACCCCTCCACTTT.

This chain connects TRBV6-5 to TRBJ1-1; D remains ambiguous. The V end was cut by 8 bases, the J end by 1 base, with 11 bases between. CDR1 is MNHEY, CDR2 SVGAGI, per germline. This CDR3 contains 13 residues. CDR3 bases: TGTGCCAGCTGGTTATCAGGGAACACTGAAGCTTTCTTT. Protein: CASWLSGNTEAFF.

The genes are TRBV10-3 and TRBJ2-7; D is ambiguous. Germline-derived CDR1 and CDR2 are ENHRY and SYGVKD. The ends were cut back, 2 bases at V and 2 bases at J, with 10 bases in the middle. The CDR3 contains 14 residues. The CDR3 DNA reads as TGTGCCATCAGTGAGAACGCACCTACCTACGAGCAGTACTTC. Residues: CAISENAPTYEQYF.

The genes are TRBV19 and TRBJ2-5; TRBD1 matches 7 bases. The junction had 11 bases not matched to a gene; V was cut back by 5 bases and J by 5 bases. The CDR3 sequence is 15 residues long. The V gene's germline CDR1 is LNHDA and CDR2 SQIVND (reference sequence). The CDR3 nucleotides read TGTGCCAGTAGTTATCCGAGGGGGCTAGGGGAGACCCAGTACTTC. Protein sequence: CASSYPRGLGETQYF. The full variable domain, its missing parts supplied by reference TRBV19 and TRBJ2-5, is DGGITQSPKYLFRKEGQNVTLSCEQNLNHDAMYWYRQDPGQGLRLIYYSQIVNDFQKGDIAEGYSVSREKKESFPLTVTSAQKNPTAFYLCASSYPRGLGETQYFGPGTRLLVL.

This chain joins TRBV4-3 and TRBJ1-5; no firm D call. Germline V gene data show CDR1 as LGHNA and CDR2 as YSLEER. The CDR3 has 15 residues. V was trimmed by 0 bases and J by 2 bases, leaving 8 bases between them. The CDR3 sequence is CASSQDNGRNQPQHF. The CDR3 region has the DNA TGCGCCAGCAGCCAAGATAACGGCCGCAATCAGCCCCAGCATTTT.

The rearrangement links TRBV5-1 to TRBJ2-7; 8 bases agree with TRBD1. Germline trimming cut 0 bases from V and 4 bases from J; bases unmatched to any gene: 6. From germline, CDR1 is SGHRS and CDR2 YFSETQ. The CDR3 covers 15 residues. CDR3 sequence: CASSLAGQGGYEQYF. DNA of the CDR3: TGCGCCAGCAGCTTGGCCGGACAGGGTGGATACGAGCAGTACTTC.

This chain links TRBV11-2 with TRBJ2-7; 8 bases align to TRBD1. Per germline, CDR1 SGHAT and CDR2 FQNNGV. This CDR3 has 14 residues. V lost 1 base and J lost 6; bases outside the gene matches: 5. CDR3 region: CASSLGQGAGEQYF. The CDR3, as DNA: TGTGCCAGCAGCTTAGGGCAGGGGGCTGGCGAGCAGTACTTC.

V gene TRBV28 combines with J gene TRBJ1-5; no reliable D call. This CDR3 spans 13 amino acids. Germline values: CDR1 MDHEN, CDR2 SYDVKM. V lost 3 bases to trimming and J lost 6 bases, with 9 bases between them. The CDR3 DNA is TGTGCCAGCAGTTTGGTGGGGAGTCAGCCCCAGCATTTT. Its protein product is CASSLVGSQPQHF.

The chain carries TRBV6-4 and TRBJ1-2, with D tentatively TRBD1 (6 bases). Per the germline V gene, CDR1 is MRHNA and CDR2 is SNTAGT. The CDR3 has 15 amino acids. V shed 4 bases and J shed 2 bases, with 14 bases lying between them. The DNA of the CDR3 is TGTGCCAGCAGTGTGACAGGAGACCTAAACTATGGCTACACCTTC. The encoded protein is CASSVTGDLNYGYTF.

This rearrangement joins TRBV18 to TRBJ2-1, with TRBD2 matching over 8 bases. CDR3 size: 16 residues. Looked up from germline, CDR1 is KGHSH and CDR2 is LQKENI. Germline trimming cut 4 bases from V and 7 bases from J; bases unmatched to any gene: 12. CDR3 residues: CASSRMGLAGGNEQFF. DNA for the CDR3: TGTGCCAGCTCACGGATGGGGCTAGCGGGTGGTAATGAGCAGTTCTTC.

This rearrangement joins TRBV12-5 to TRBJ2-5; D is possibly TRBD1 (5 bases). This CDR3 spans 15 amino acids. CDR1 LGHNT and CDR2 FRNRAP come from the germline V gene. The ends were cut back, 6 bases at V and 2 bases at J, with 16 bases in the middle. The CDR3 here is CASGSGQSPQETQYF. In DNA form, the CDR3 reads TGTGCTAGTGGATCCGGACAATCCCCTCAAGAGACCCAGTACTTC.

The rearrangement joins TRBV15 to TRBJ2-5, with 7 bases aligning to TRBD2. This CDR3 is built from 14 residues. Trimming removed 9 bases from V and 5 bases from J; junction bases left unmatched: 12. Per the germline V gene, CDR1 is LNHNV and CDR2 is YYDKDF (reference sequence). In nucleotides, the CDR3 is TGTGCCACGACCGGCATCCCCGGGGGGGAGACCCAGTACTTC. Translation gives CATTGIPGGETQYF.

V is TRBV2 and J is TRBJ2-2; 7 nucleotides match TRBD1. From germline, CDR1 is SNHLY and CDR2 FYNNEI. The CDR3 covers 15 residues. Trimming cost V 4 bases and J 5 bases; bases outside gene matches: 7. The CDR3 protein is CASSVETGPTGELFF. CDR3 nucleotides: TGTGCCAGCAGTGTAGAGACAGGGCCTACCGGGGAGCTGTTTTTT.